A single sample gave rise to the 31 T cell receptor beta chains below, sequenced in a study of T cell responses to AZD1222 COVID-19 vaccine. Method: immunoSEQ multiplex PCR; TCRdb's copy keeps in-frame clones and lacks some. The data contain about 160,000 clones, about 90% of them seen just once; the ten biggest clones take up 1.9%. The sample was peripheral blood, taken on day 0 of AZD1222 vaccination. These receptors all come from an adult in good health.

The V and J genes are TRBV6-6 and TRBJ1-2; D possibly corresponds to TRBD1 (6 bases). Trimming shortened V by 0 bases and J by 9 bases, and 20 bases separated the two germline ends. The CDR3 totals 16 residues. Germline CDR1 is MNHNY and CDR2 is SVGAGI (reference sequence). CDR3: CASSYSYPRTDMRYTF. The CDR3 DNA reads TGTGCCAGCAGTTACTCATATCCACGGACAGATATGCGCTACACCTTC.

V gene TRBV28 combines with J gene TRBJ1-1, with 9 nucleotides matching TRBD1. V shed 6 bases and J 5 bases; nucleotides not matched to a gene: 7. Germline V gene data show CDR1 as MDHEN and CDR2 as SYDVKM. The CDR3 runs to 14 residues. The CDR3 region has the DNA TGTGCCAGCAGGGGACAGGGTTCGTGGACTGAAGCTTTCTTT. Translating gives CASRGQGSWTEAFF.

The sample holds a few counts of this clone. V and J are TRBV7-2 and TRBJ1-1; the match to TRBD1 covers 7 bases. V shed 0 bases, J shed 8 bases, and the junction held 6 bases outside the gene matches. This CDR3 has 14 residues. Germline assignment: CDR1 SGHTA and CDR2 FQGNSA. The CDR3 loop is CASSLARMDREAFF. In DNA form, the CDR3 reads TGTGCCAGCAGCTTAGCGAGGATGGACAGGGAAGCTTTCTTT.

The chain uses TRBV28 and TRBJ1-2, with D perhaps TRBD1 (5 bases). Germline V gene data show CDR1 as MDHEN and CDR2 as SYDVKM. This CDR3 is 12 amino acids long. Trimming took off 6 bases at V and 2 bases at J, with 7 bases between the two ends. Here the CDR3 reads CASSRQNYGYTF. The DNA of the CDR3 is TGTGCCAGCAGCCGACAGAACTATGGCTACACCTTC.

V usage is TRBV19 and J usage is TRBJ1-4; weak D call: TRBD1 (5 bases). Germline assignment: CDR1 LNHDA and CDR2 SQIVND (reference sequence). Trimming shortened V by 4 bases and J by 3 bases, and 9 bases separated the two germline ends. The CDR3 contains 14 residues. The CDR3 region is CASSTGFPNEKLFF. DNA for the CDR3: TGTGCCAGTAGTACAGGGTTTCCTAATGAAAAACTGTTTTTT.

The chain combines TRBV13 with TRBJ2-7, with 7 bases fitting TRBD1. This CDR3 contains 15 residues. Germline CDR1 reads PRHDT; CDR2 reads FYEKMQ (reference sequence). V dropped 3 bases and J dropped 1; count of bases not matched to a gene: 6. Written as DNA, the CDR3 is TGTGCCAGCAGCTTCACAGGGGCCTATTCCTACGAGCAGTACTTC. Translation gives CASSFTGAYSYEQYF.

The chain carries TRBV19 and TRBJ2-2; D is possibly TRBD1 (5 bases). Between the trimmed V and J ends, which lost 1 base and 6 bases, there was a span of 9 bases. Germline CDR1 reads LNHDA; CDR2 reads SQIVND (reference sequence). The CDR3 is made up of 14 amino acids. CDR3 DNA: TGTGCCAGTAGTATAGGGGGCCGGGCCGGGGAGCTGTTTTTT. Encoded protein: CASSIGGRAGELFF.

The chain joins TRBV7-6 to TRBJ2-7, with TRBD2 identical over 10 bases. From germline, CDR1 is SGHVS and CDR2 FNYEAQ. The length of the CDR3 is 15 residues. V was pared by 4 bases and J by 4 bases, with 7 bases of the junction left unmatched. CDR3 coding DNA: TGTGCCAGCAGCTCATCTAGCGGGAGAGGGTACGAGCAGTACTTC. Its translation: CASSSSSGRGYEQYF. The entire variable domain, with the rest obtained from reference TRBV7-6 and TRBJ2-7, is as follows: GAGVSQSPRYKVTKRGQDVALRCDPISGHVSLYWYRQALGQGPEFLTYFNYEAQQDKSGLPNDRFSAERPEGSISTLTIQRTEQRDSAMYRCASSSSSGRGYEQYFGPGTRLTVT.

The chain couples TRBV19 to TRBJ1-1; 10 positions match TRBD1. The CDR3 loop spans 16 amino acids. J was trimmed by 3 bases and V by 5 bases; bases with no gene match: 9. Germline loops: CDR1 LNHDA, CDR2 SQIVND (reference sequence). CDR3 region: CASSGNPGQGDTEAFF. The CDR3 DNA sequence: TGTGCCAGTAGTGGTAACCCTGGACAGGGGGACACTGAAGCTTTCTTT.

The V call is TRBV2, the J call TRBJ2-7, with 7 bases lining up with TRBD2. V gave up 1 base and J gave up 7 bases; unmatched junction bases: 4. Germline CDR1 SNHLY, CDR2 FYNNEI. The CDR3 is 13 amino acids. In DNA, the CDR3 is TGTGCCAGCAGTGAAGTAGGCGGGGGAGAGCAGTACTTC. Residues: CASSEVGGGEQYF.

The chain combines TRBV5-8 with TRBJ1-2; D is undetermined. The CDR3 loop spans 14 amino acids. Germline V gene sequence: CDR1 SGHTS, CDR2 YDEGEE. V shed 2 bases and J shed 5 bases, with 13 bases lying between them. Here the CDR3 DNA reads TGTGCCAGCAGCTTACGAGGGCGTGGGTATGGCTACACCTTC. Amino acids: CASSLRGRGYGYTF.

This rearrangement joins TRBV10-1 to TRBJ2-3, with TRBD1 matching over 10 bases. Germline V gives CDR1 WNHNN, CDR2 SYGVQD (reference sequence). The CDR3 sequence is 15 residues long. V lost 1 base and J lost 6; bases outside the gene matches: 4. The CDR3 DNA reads TGCGCCAGCAGTGAGTGGACAGGGGGGGCGGATACGCAGTATTTT. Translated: CASSEWTGGADTQYF.

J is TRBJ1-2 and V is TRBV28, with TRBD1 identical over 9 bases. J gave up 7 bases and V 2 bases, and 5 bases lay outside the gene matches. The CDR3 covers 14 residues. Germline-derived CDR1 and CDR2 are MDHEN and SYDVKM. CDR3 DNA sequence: TGTGCCAGCAGTTTACGGGACAGGGTTGGTGGCTACACCTTC. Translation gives CASSLRDRVGGYTF.

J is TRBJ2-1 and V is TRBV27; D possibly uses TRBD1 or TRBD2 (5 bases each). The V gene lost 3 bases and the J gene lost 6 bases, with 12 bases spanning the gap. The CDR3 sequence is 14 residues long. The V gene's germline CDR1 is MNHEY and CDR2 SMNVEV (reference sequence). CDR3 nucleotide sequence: TGTGCCAGCAGTTTTGGGGGTCCCCTCAATGAGCAGTTCTTC. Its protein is CASSFGGPLNEQFF.

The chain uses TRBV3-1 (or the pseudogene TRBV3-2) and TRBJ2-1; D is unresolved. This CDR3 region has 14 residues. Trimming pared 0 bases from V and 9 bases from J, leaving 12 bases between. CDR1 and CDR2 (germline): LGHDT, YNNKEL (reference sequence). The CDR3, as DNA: TGTGCCAGCAGCCAAGATACGGTTAGGAGTGAGCAGTTCTTC. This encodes CASSQDTVRSEQFF.

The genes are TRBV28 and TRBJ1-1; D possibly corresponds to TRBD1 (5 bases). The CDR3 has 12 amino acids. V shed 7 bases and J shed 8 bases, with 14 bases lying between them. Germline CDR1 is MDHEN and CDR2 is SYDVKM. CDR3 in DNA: TGTGCCAGCACCATAGAAGGGACCGAAGCTTTCTTT. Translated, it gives CASTIEGTEAFF. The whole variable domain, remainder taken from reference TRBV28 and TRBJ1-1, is DVKVTQSSRYLVKRTGEKVFLECVQDMDHENMFWYRQDPGLGLRLIYFSYDVKMKEKGDIPEGYSVSREKKERFSLILESASTNQTSMYLCASTIEGTEAFFGQGTRLTVV.

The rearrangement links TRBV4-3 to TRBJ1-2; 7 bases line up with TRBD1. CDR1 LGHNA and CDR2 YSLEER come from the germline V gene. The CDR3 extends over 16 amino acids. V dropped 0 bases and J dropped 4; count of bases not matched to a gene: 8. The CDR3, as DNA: TGCGCCAGCAGCCAAGATATCCAGGGGGGTGGCTATGGCTACACCTTC. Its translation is CASSQDIQGGGYGYTF.

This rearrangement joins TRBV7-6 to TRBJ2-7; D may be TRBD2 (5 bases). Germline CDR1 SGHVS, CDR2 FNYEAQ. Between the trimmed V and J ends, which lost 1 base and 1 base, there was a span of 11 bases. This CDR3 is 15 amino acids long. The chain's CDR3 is CASSLGGGFSYEQYF. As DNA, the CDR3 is TGTGCCAGCAGCTTAGGAGGCGGGTTTTCCTACGAGCAGTACTTC.

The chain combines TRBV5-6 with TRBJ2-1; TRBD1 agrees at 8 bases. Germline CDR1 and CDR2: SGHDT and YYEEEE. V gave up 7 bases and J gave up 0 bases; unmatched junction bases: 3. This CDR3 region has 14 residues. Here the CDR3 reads CASDRGHSYNEQFF. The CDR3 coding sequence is TGTGCCAGCGACAGGGGTCACTCCTACAATGAGCAGTTCTTC.

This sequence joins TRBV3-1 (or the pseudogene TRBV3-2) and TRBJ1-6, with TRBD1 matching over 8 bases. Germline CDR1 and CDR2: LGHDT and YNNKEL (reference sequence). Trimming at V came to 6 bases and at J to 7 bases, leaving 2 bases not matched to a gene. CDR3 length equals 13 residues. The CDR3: CASSPGGNSPLHF. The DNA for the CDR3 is TGTGCCAGCAGTCCAGGGGGCAATTCACCCCTCCACTTT.

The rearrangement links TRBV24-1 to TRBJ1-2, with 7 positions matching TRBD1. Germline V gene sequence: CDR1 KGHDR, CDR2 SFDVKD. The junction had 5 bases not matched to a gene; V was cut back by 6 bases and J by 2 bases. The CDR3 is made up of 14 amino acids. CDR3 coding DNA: TGTGCCACCAGTACAAGAGGGGGCAACTATGGCTACACCTTC. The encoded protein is CATSTRGGNYGYTF.

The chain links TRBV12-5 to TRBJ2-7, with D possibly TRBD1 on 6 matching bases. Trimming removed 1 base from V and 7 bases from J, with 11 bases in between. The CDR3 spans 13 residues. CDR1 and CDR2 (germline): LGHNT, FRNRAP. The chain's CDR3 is CASGLGTAREQYF. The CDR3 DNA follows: TGTGCTAGTGGTTTGGGGACAGCCAGGGAGCAGTACTTC.

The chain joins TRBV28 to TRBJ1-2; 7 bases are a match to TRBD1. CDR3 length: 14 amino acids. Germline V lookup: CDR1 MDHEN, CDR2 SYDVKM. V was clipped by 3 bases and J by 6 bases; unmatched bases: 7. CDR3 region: CASSFEGAIDGYTF. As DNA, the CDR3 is TGTGCCAGCAGTTTCGAGGGGGCGATCGATGGCTACACCTTC.

CDR3 protein: CASSPPSVYKTQYF. The CDR3 DNA sequence: TGTGCCAGCTCACCACCGTCAGTCTACAAGACCCAGTACTTC. This chain uses TRBV18 with TRBJ2-5; D is ambiguous. The CDR3 runs to 14 residues. V was shortened by 0 bases and J by 6 bases, with 11 bases between the two germline ends. From germline, CDR1 is KGHSH and CDR2 LQKENI.

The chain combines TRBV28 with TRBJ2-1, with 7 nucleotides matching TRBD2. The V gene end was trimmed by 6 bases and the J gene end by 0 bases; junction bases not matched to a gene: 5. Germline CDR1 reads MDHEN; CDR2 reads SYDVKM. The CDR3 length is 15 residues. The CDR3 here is CASRDAGVSYNEQFF. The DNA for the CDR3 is TGTGCCAGCAGAGACGCGGGAGTCTCCTACAATGAGCAGTTCTTC.

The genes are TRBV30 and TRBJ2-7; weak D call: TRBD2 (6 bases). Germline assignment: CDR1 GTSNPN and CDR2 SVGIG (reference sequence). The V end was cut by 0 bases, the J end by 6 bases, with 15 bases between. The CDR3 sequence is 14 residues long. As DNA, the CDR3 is TGTGCCTGGAGTGTTAATTTTCGGGGGTCCGAGCAGTACTTC. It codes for CAWSVNFRGSEQYF. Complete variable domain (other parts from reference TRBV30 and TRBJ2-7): SQTIHQWPATLVQPVGSPLSLECTVEGTSNPNLYWYRQAAGRGLQLLFYSVGIGQISSEVPQNLSASRPQDRQFILSSKKLLLSDSGFYLCAWSVNFRGSEQYFGPGTRLTVT.

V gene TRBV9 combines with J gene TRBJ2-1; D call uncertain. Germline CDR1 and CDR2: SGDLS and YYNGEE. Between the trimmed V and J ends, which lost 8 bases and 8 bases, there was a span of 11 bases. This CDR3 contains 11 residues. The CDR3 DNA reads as TGTGCCAGACTAAAATGGGATGAGCAGTTCTTC. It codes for CARLKWDEQFF.

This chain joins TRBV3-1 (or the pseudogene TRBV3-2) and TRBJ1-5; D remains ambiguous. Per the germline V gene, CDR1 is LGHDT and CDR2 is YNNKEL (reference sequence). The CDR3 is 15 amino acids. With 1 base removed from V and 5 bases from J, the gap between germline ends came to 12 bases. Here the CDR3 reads CASSQGAGLHQPQHF. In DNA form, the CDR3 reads TGTGCCAGCAGCCAAGGAGCTGGCCTCCATCAGCCCCAGCATTTT.

CDR3 sequence (DNA): TGTGCCAGCAGCGTAGAAGCAGTCATGAACACTGAAGCTTTCTTT. Its translation is CASSVEAVMNTEAFF. The V and J genes are TRBV9 and TRBJ1-1, with D uncertain. With 0 bases removed from V and 0 bases from J, the gap between germline ends came to 9 bases. The CDR3 contains 15 residues. The V gene's germline CDR1 is SGDLS and CDR2 YYNGEE.

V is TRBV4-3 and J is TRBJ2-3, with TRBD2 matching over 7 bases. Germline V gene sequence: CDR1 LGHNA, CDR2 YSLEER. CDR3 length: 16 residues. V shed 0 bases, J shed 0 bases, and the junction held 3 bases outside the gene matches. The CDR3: CASSQETSRSTDTQYF. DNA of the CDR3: TGCGCCAGCAGCCAAGAGACTAGCAGAAGCACAGATACGCAGTATTTT.

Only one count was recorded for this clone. CDR3 loop: CATRNGRGNTEAFF. The CDR3 nucleotides are TGTGCCACCCGAAATGGTAGGGGGAACACTGAAGCTTTCTTT. The chain employs TRBV24-1 and TRBJ1-1; the D gene is possibly TRBD1 (5 bases). V gave up 9 bases and J gave up 1 base, with 14 bases separating them. CDR3 length: 14 amino acids. CDR1 is KGHDR and CDR2 is SFDVKD in the germline V gene.